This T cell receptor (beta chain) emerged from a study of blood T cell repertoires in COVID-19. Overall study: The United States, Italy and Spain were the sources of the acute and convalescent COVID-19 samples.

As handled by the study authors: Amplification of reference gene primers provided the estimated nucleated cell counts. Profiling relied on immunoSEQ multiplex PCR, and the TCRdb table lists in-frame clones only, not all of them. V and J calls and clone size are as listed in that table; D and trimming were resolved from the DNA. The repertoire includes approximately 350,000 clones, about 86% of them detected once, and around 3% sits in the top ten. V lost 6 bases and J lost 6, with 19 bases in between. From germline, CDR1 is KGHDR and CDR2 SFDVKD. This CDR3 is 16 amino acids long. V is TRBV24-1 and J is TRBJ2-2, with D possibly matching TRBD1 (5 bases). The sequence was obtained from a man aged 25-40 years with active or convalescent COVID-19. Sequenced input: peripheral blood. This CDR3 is CATSPPGPRAAGELFF. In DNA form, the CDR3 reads TGTGCCACCAGTCCACCAGGGCCCAGGGCGGCCGGGGAGCTGTTTTTT.